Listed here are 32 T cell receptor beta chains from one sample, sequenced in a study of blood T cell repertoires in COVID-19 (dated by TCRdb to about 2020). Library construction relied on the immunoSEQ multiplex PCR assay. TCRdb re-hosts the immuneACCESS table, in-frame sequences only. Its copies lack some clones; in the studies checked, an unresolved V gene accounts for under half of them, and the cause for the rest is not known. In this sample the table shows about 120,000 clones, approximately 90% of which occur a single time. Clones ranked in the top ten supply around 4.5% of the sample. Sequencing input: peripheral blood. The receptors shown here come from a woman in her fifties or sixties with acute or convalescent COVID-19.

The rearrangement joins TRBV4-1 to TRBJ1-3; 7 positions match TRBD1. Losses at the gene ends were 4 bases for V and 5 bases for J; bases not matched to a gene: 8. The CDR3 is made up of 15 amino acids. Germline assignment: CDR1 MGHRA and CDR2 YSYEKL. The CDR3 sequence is CASSRTGALRNTIYF. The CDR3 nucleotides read TGCGCCAGCAGCCGCACAGGGGCTCTTCGAAACACCATATATTTT.

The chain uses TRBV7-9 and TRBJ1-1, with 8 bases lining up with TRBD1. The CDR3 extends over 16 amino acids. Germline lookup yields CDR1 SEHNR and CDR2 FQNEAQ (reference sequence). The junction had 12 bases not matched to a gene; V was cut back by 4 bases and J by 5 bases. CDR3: CASSSGQGILRTEAFF. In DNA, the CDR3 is TGTGCCAGCAGCTCCGGACAGGGTATTCTTAGGACTGAAGCTTTCTTT.

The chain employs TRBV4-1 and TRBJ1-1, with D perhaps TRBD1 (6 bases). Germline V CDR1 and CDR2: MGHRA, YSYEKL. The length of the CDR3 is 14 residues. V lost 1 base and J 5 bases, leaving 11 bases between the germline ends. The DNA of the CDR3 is TGCGCCAGCAGCCAAGTTACAGGGTGGACTGAAGCTTTCTTT. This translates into CASSQVTGWTEAFF.

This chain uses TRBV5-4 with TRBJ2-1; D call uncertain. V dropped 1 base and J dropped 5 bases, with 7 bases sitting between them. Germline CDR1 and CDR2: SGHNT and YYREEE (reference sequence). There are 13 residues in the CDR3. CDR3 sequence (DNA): TGTGCCAGCAGCTTGCCTACTAACAATGAGCAGTTCTTC. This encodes CASSLPTNNEQFF.

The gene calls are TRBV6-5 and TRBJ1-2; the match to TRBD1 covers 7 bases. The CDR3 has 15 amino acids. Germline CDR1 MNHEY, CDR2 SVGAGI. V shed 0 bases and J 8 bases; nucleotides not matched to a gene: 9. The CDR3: CASSYSIQGGRGYTF. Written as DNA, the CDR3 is TGTGCCAGCAGTTACTCGATTCAGGGGGGTCGAGGCTACACCTTC.

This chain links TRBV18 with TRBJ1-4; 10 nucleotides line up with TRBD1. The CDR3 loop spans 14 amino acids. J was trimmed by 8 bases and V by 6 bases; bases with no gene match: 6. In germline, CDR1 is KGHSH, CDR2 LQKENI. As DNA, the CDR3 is TGTGCCAGCTCCCGTGGACAGGGGGACGAAAAACTGTTTTTT. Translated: CASSRGQGDEKLFF.

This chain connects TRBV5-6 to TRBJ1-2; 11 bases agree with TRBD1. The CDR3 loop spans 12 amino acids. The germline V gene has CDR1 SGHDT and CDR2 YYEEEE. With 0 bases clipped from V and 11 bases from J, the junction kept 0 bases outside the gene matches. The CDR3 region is CASSLGDRGYTF. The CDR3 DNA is TGTGCCAGCAGCTTGGGGGACAGGGGGTACACCTTC.

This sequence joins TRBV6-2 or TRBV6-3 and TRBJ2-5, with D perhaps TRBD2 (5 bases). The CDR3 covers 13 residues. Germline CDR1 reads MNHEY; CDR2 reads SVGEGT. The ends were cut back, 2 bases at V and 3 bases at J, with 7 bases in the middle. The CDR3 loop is CASSYERKETQYF. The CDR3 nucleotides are TGTGCCAGCAGTTACGAGCGGAAAGAGACCCAGTACTTC.

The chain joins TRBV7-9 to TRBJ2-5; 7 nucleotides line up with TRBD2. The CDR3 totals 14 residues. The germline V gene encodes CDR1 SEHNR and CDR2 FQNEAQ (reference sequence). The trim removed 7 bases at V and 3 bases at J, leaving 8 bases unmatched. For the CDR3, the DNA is TGTGCCAGCACCTCGGGGGGATTCAAAGAGACCCAGTACTTC. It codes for CASTSGGFKETQYF.

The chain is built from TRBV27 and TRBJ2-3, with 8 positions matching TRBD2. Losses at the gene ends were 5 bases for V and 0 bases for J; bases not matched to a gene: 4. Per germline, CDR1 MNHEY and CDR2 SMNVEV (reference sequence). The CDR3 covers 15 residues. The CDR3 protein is CASSALAVSTDTQYF. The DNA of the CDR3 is TGTGCCAGCAGTGCACTAGCGGTCAGCACAGATACGCAGTATTTT.

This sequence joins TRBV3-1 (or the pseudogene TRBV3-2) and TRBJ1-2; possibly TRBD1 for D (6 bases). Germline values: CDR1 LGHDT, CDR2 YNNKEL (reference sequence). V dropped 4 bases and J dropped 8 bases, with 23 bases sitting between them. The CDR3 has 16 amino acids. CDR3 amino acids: CASSPNAEGDLGGYTF. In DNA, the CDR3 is TGTGCCAGCAGCCCTAACGCAGAGGGGGACCTTGGAGGCTACACCTTC.

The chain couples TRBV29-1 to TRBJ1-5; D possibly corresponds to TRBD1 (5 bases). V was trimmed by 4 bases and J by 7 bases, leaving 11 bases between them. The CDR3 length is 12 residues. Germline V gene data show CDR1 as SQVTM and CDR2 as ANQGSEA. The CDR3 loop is CSVGQMGQPQHF. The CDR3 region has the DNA TGCAGCGTTGGACAGATGGGGCAGCCCCAGCATTTT.

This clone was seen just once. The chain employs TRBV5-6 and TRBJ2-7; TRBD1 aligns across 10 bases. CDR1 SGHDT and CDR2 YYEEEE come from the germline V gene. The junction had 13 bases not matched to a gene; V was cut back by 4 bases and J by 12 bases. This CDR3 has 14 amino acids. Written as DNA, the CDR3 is TGTGCCAGCAGCCCTCGACAGGGGGCGCCCCAGGGGTACTTC. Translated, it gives CASSPRQGAPQGYF.

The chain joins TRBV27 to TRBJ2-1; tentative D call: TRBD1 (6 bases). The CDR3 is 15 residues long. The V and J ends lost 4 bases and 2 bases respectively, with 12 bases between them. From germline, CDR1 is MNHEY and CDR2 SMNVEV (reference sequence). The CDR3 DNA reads TGTGCCAGCAGTTCCACAGGGTGGGCCTACAATGAGCAGTTCTTC. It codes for CASSSTGWAYNEQFF.

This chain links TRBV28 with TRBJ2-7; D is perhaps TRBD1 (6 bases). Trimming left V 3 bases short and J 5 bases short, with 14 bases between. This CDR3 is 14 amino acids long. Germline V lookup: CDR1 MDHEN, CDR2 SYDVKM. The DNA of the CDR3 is TGTGCCAGCAGTTTCGGGGACACCTTTGACGAGCAGTACTTC. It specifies CASSFGDTFDEQYF.

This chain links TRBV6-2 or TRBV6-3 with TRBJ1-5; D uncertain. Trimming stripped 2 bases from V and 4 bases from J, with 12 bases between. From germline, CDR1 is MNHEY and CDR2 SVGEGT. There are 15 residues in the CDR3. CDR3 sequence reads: CASSYEGMPNQPQHF. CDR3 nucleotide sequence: TGTGCCAGCAGTTACGAGGGTATGCCTAATCAGCCCCAGCATTTT.

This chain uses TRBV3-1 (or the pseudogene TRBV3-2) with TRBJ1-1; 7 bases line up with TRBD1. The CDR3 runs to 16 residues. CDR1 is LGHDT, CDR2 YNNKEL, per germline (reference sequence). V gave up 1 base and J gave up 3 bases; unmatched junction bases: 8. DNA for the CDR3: TGTGCCAGCAGCCAAGTTCGGAGGGGGCTGGACACTGAAGCTTTCTTT. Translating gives CASSQVRRGLDTEAFF.

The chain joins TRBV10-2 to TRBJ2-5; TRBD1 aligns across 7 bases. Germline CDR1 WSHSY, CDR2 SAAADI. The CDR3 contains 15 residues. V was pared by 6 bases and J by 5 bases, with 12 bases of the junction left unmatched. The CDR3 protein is CASSTGQDPFETQYF. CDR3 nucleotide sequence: TGCGCCAGCAGCACTGGACAGGATCCATTCGAGACCCAGTACTTC.

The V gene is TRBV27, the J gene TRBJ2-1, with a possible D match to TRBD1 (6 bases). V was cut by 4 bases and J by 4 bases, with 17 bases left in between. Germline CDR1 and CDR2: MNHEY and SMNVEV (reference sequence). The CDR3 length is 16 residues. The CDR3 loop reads CASSSLGAGQYNEQFF. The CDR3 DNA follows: TGTGCCAGCAGTTCCCTGGGGGCAGGGCAATACAATGAGCAGTTCTTC.

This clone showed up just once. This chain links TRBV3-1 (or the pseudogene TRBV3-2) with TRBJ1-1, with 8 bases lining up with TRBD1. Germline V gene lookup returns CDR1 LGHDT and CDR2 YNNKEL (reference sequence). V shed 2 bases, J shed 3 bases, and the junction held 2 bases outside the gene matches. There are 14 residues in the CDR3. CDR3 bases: TGTGCCAGCAGCCAATTGACAGGGGACACTGAAGCTTTCTTT. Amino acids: CASSQLTGDTEAFF.

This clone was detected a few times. The CDR3, as DNA: TGTGCCAGCAGACGTGGCCGGCTAGCGGGAGAGGGAGAGCAGTTCTTC. Its translation is CASRRGRLAGEGEQFF. The genes are TRBV2 and TRBJ2-1, with TRBD2 matching over 10 bases. This CDR3 has 16 amino acids. Germline CDR1 and CDR2: SNHLY and FYNNEI. Losses at the gene ends were 6 bases for V and 10 bases for J; bases not matched to a gene: 15.

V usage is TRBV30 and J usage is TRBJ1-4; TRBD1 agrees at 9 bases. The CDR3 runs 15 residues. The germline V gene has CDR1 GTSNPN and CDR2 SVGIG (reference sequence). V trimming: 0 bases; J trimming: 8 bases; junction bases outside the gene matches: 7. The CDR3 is CAWSVWGQGSEKLFF. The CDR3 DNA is TGTGCCTGGAGTGTTTGGGGACAGGGAAGCGAAAAACTGTTTTTT.

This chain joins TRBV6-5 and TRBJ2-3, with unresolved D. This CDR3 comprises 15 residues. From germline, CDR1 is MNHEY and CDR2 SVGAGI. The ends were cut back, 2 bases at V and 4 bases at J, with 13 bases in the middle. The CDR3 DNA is TGTGCCAGCAGTTACACGGGTCCTCGGGCAGATACGCAGTATTTT. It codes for CASSYTGPRADTQYF.

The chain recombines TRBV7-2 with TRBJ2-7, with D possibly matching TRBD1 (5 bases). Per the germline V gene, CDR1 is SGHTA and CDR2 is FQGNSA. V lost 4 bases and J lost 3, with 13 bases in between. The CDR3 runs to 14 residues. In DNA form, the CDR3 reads TGTGCCAGCAGCTCCCTGGGCAGGGTCTACGAGCAGTACTTC. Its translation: CASSSLGRVYEQYF.

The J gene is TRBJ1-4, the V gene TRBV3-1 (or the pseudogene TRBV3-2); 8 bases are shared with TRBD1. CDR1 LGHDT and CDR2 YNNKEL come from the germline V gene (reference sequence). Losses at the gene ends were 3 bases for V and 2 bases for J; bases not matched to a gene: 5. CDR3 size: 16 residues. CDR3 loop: CASSQDRDRTNEKLFF. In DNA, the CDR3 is TGTGCCAGCAGCCAGGACCGGGACAGGACTAATGAAAAACTGTTTTTT.

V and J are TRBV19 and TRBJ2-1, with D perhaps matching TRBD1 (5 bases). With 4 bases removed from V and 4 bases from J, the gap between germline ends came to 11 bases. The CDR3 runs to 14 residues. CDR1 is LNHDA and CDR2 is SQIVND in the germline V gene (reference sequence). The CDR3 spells CASSRGSMYNEQFF. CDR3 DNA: TGTGCCAGTAGTAGGGGCTCTATGTACAATGAGCAGTTCTTC. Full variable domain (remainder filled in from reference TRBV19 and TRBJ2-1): DGGITQSPKYLFRKEGQNVTLSCEQNLNHDAMYWYRQDPGQGLRLIYYSQIVNDFQKGDIAEGYSVSREKKESFPLTVTSAQKNPTAFYLCASSRGSMYNEQFFGPGTRLTVL.

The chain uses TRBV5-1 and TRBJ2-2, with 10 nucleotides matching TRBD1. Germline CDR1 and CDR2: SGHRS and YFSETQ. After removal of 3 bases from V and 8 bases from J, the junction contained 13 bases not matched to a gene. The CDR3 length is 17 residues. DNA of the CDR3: TGCGCCAGCAGCTCAATAACCGGGACAGGGGCTTTAGGGGAGCTGTTTTTT. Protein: CASSSITGTGALGELFF.

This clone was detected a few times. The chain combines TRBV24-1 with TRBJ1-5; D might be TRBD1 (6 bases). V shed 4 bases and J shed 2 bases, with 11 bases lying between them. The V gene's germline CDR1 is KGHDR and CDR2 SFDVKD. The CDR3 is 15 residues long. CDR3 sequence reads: CATSEGHRGNQPQHF. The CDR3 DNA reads TGTGCCACCAGTGAGGGACACCGGGGCAATCAGCCCCAGCATTTT.

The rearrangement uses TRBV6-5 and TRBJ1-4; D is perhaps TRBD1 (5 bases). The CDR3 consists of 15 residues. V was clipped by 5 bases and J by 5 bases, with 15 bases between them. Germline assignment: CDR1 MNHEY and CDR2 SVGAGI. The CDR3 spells CASSRQPGLNEKLFF. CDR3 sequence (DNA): TGTGCCAGCAGTAGACAGCCGGGACTCAATGAAAAACTGTTTTTT.

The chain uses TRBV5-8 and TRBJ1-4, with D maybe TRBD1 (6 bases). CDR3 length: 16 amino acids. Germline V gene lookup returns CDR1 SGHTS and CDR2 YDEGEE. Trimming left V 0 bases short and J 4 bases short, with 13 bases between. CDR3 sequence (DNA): TGTGCCAGCAGCTTGGCAACAGGGACCGTTAATGAAAAACTGTTTTTT. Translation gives CASSLATGTVNEKLFF.

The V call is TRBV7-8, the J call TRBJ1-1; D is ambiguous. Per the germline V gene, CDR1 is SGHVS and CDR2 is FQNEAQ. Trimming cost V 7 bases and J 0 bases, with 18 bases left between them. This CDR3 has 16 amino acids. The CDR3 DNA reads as TGTGCCAGCACCACGTTAGCGGGCCAGTTGAACACTGAAGCTTTCTTT. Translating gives CASTTLAGQLNTEAFF.

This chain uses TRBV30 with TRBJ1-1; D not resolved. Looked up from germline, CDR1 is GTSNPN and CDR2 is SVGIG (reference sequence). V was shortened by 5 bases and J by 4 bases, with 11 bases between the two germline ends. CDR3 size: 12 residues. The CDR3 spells CAWGGSITEAFF. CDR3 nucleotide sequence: TGTGCCTGGGGCGGGAGCATCACTGAAGCTTTCTTT. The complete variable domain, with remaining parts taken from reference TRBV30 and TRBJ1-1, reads SQTIHQWPATLVQPVGSPLSLECTVEGTSNPNLYWYRQAAGRGLQLLFYSVGIGQISSEVPQNLSASRPQDRQFILSSKKLLLSDSGFYLCAWGGSITEAFFGQGTRLTVV.